Listed below are T cell receptor beta chains from one sample, sequenced in a study of shared clonotypes between healthy human individuals. Profiled with immunoSEQ multiplex PCR; TCRdb holds only in-frame clones, not every one. The table has around 1.6 million clones, around 98% seen once. Material for sequencing was naive CD4+ T cells sorted from blood. The receptors derive from a man aged 25-45 years in good health. CDR3s include the opening cysteine and the closing phenylalanine or tryptophan. The D gene is left open where the match is weak. Size tells how often a clone was seen (once, few, many) or the class of an expanded clone, and some rows leave it out.

V gene: TRBV11-2
D gene: .
J gene: TRBJ2-7
clone size: .
CDR3 DNA: TGTGCCAGCAGCTCGACAGGTCCGACCTACGAGCAGTACTTC
CDR3 protein: CASSSTGPTYEQYF

V gene: TRBV18
D gene: .
J gene: TRBJ1-1
clone size: .
CDR3 DNA: TGTGCCAGCTCAATTAAAAGCCGTCCAGAAGCTTTCTTT
CDR3 protein: CASSIKSRPEAFF

V gene: TRBV4-1
D gene: TRBD1
J gene: TRBJ2-7
clone size: .
CDR3 DNA: TGCGCCAGCAGCCAAGATCGGACAGGGGGCGAGCTATGGTACTTC
CDR3 protein: CASSQDRTGGELWYF

V gene: TRBV6-1
D gene: .
J gene: TRBJ2-2
clone size: .
CDR3 DNA: TGTGCCAGCAGTGGCCGGGGGGCGCTCCCCGGGGAGCTGTTTTTT
CDR3 protein: CASSGRGALPGELFF

V gene: TRBV19
D gene: .
J gene: TRBJ2-1
clone size: .
CDR3 DNA: TGTGCCAGTAGTACCTCCTTAGTAGTAAGCAAGTTCTCCTACAATGAGCAGTTCTTC
CDR3 protein: CASSTSLVVSKFSYNEQFF

V gene: TRBV28
D gene: .
J gene: TRBJ2-3
clone size: .
CDR3 DNA: TGTGCCAGCAGTTTAGGTGATGTCGGGGGAGCGCAGTATTTT
CDR3 protein: CASSLGDVGGAQYF

V gene: TRBV19
D gene: TRBD1
J gene: TRBJ2-7
clone size: .
CDR3 DNA: TGTGCCAGTAGTGAAAGGACAGGGGTAGCCTACGAGCAGTACTTC
CDR3 protein: CASSERTGVAYEQYF

V gene: TRBV2
D gene: .
J gene: TRBJ2-1
clone size: once
CDR3 DNA: TGTGCCAGCAGTGAGAGGATCGATGAGCAGTTCTTC
CDR3 protein: CASSERIDEQFF

V gene: TRBV6-1
D gene: .
J gene: TRBJ1-5
clone size: few
CDR3 DNA: TGTGCCAGCAGCCCATTTCCTTATGATCAGCCCCAGCATTTT
CDR3 protein: CASSPFPYDQPQHF

V gene: TRBV5-1
D gene: .
J gene: TRBJ1-2
clone size: .
CDR3 DNA: TGCGCCAGCAGCTTGGTGCCAGAGACGGACTATGGCTACACCTTC
CDR3 protein: CASSLVPETDYGYTF

V gene: TRBV7-2
D gene: TRBD1
J gene: TRBJ2-2
clone size: .
CDR3 DNA: TGTGCCAGCAGCACGGACAGGGGTATCACCGGGGAGCTGTTTTTT
CDR3 protein: CASSTDRGITGELFF

V gene: TRBV5-1
D gene: .
J gene: TRBJ2-3
clone size: once
CDR3 DNA: TGCGCCAGCAGCTTAACTGGGACCCCATACAGCACAGATACGCAGTATTTT
CDR3 protein: CASSLTGTPYSTDTQYF

V gene: TRBV5-1
D gene: TRBD2
J gene: TRBJ2-2
clone size: .
CDR3 DNA: TGCGCCAGCAAGGACCTAGCGGGGGCCACCGGGGAGCTGTTTTTT
CDR3 protein: CASKDLAGATGELFF

V gene: TRBV28
D gene: .
J gene: TRBJ1-2
clone size: .
CDR3 DNA: TGTGCCAGCAGCCAAAGAAACTATGGCTACACCTTC
CDR3 protein: CASSQRNYGYTF

V gene: TRBV7-6
D gene: .
J gene: TRBJ2-7
clone size: .
CDR3 DNA: TGTGCCAGCAGCTTAGGGGGGCAGGAACGACCCCTGAACTTC
CDR3 protein: CASSLGGQERPLNF

V gene: TRBV25-1
D gene: .
J gene: TRBJ2-7
clone size: .
CDR3 DNA: TGTGCCAGCAGAGTCCCAGGGGCCTACGAGCAGTACTTC
CDR3 protein: CASRVPGAYEQYF

V gene: TRBV5-1
D gene: TRBD1
J gene: TRBJ1-3
clone size: .
CDR3 DNA: TGCGCCAGCAGCGCGATAGGGACAGCCACTGGAAACACCATATATTTT
CDR3 protein: CASSAIGTATGNTIYF

V gene: TRBV5-6
D gene: TRBD2
J gene: TRBJ2-7
clone size: .
CDR3 DNA: TGTGCCAGCAGCTTTCGACTAGCGGGAAACTACGAGCAGTACTTC
CDR3 protein: CASSFRLAGNYEQYF

V gene: TRBV7-9
D gene: .
J gene: TRBJ2-1
clone size: .
CDR3 DNA: TGTGCCAGCAGCCCCCTCGGAGGGAGCTCCCCATACAATGAGCAGTTCTTC
CDR3 protein: CASSPLGGSSPYNEQFF

V gene: TRBV10-2
D gene: TRBD1
J gene: TRBJ2-7
clone size: .
CDR3 DNA: TGCGCCAGCGCAAGGCAACAGGGGGCCACTTACGAGCAGTACTTC
CDR3 protein: CASARQQGATYEQYF

V gene: TRBV4-2
D gene: .
J gene: TRBJ2-2
clone size: .
CDR3 DNA: TGTGCCAGCAGCCAAGAGGGACTCCCCGGGGAGCTGTTTTTT
CDR3 protein: CASSQEGLPGELFF

V gene: TRBV27
D gene: TRBD2
J gene: TRBJ2-1
clone size: once
CDR3 DNA: TGTGCCAGCAGTTTATCCCGACTAGCGGGAGAACCCAATGAGCAGTTCTTC
CDR3 protein: CASSLSRLAGEPNEQFF

V gene: TRBV18
D gene: TRBD1
J gene: TRBJ1-2
clone size: .
CDR3 DNA: TGTGCCAGCTCACCACAGGGACCGGGACAGGGGAACTATGGCTACACCTTC
CDR3 protein: CASSPQGPGQGNYGYTF

V gene: TRBV21-1
D gene: .
J gene: TRBJ1-2
clone size: .
CDR3 DNA: TGTGCCAGCAGCAAAGCGCTAGGGGGCTTAGGCTACACCTTC
CDR3 protein: CASSKALGGLGYTF

V gene: TRBV2
D gene: .
J gene: TRBJ2-7
clone size: .
CDR3 DNA: TGTGCCAGCGGGGAGGACAGGTCCTCCTACGAGCAGTACTTC
CDR3 protein: CASGEDRSSYEQYF

V gene: TRBV9
D gene: TRBD1
J gene: TRBJ2-3
clone size: .
CDR3 DNA: TGTGCCAGCAGCGAATCCGTCTCCTCGGGGACAGGGTTTGCAGATACGCAGTATTTT
CDR3 protein: CASSESVSSGTGFADTQYF